The 7 T cell receptor beta chains presented below share a single source sample, sequenced in a study of shared clonotypes between healthy human individuals. The method was immunoSEQ multiplex PCR; TCRdb's version includes in-frame clones alone and lacks a portion of them. The sample consists of some 530,000 clones, 70% to 85% of them appearing once. The sample consisted of PBMCs. The receptors here all came from a woman between 40 and 50 years old in good health. Some clones in this sample may be carry-over from other donors' samples.

This CDR3 reads CATSTGVGAVDEQYF. The CDR3 DNA is TGTGCCACCAGCACAGGTGTGGGGGCTGTCGACGAGCAGTACTTC. The gene calls are TRBV15 and TRBJ2-7; D might be TRBD1 (6 bases). The ends were cut back, 4 bases at V and 5 bases at J, with 18 bases in the middle. The CDR3 has 15 residues. Germline values: CDR1 LNHNV, CDR2 YYDKDF (reference sequence). Filled out from reference TRBV15 and TRBJ2-7, the complete variable domain reads DAMVIQNPRYQVTQFGKPVTLSCSQTLNHNVMYWYQQKSSQAPKLLFHYYDKDFNNEADTPDNFQSRRPNTSFCFLDIRSPGLGDTAMYLCATSTGVGAVDEQYFGPGTRLTVT.

As to this clone: Other nucleotide sequences in the sample specify the same CDR3. This sequence joins TRBV7-9 and TRBJ2-1; TRBD2 matches 10 bases. The ends lost 5 bases at V and 4 bases at J; junction bases unmatched: 5. Germline CDR1 is SEHNR and CDR2 is FQNEAQ (reference sequence). This CDR3 comprises 15 residues. The CDR3 coding sequence is TGTGCCAGCAGCCGAGGACTAGCGGATTACAATGAGCAGTTCTTC. This gives the protein CASSRGLADYNEQFF.

J is TRBJ2-1 and V is TRBV6-5; 10 nucleotides line up with TRBD2. The germline CDR1 and CDR2 sequences are MNHEY and SVGAGI. The CDR3 runs 16 residues. The V and J ends lost 4 bases and 5 bases, in that order; junction bases with no gene match: 8. The CDR3 DNA follows: TGTGCCAGCAGTTTAGCTAGCGGGAGTCGCGACAATGAGCAGTTCTTC. This sequence encodes CASSLASGSRDNEQFF.

This chain joins TRBV28 and TRBJ1-1, with D possibly matching TRBD1 (5 bases). This CDR3 spans 16 amino acids. Germline CDR1 and CDR2: MDHEN and SYDVKM. The V end was cut by 6 bases, the J end by 1 base, with 18 bases between. Here the CDR3 DNA reads TGTGCCAGCAGCCCCCTCGATGGGGGGGGGAACACTGAAGCTTTCTTT. Protein: CASSPLDGGGNTEAFF.

The J gene is TRBJ2-1, the V gene TRBV5-1; TRBD2 matches at 9 bases. V dropped 5 bases and J dropped 4; count of bases not matched to a gene: 7. The CDR3 consists of 15 residues. Germline assignment: CDR1 SGHRS and CDR2 YFSETQ. The CDR3 DNA follows: TGCGCCAGCAGTCCGACTAGCGGTTATTACAATGAGCAGTTCTTC. It is translated as CASSPTSGYYNEQFF.

This clone was detected a few times. V and J are TRBV9 and TRBJ1-1; 9 nucleotides line up with TRBD1. Germline CDR1 SGDLS, CDR2 YYNGEE. Unmatched junction bases numbered 11, after V lost 4 bases and J lost 7 bases. The CDR3 has 15 residues. The CDR3 nucleotides read TGTGCCAGCAGCTCCGGACTGGACAGGGGACATGAAGCTTTCTTT. This encodes CASSSGLDRGHEAFF.

The chain has TRBV5-6 and TRBJ1-1; TRBD1 is a possible D gene (5 bases). Germline CDR1 reads SGHDT; CDR2 reads YYEEEE. V lost 2 bases and J lost 7, with 18 bases in between. The CDR3 covers 15 residues. CDR3 amino acids: CASSLTFRGVGEAFF. The CDR3 bases are TGTGCCAGCAGCTTAACCTTCCGGGGGGTCGGTGAAGCTTTCTTT.